The 14 T cell receptor beta chains in this list originate from one sample, sequenced in a study of blood T cell repertoires in COVID-19. Profiling relied on immunoSEQ multiplex PCR, and the TCRdb table lists in-frame clones only, not all of them. Of roughly 61,000 clones listed, roughly 70% are singletons. Sequenced material: PBMCs or T cells enriched from blood (not recorded which). These receptors came from a woman aged 60-75 years who had been exposed to COVID-19.

This rearrangement joins TRBV28 to TRBJ2-5; D is uncertain. V was clipped by 2 bases and J by 4 bases, with 5 bases between them. There are 12 residues in the CDR3. The germline gives CDR1 MDHEN, CDR2 SYDVKM. CDR3 bases: TGTGCCAGCAGTTTAGCAGGAGAGACCCAGTACTTC. Translated, it gives CASSLAGETQYF.

This clone came up once. The CDR3: CASSTSGGYTF. The CDR3 nucleotides are TGTGCCAGCAGCACCTCGGGGGGCTACACCTTC. The rearrangement uses TRBV28 and TRBJ1-2; D unresolved. V was clipped by 6 bases and J by 8 bases, with 10 bases between them. In germline, CDR1 is MDHEN, CDR2 SYDVKM. There are 11 residues in the CDR3.

The chain couples TRBV5-4 to TRBJ2-2, with TRBD2 identical over 14 bases. Germline V gives CDR1 SGHNT, CDR2 YYREEE (reference sequence). With 2 bases clipped from V and 1 base from J, the junction kept 1 base outside the gene matches. This CDR3 spans 17 amino acids. As DNA, the CDR3 is TGTGCCAGCAGCTTCGGACTAGCGGGGGGGAACACCGGGGAGCTGTTTTTT. It codes for CASSFGLAGGNTGELFF. The full variable domain, with the rest looked up from reference TRBV5-4 and TRBJ2-2, is ETGVTQSPTHLIKTRGQQVTLRCSSQSGHNTVSWYQQALGQGPQFIFQYYREEENGRGNFPPRFSGLQFPNYSSELNVNALELDDSALYLCASSFGLAGGNTGELFFGEGSRLTVL.

The chain recombines TRBV18 with TRBJ2-5; D is perhaps TRBD1 (6 bases). Germline V gene lookup returns CDR1 KGHSH and CDR2 LQKENI. This CDR3 region has 14 residues. The germline V and J ends were trimmed by 3 bases and 5 bases, with 13 bases remaining between them. The chain's CDR3 is CASSPFSGDETQYF. The DNA for the CDR3 is TGTGCCAGCTCACCGTTCTCAGGGGACGAGACCCAGTACTTC.

This sequence joins TRBV6-4 and TRBJ1-4; 8 nucleotides line up with TRBD1. With 11 bases clipped from V and 8 bases from J, the junction kept 28 bases outside the gene matches. This CDR3 is 19 amino acids long. Germline values: CDR1 MRHNA, CDR2 SNTAGT. The CDR3 loop is CAETGAGRGEVSKGEKLFF. CDR3 DNA: TGTGCCGAGACAGGGGCTGGGAGAGGGGAAGTGAGTAAGGGGGAAAAACTGTTTTTT.

The chain employs TRBV7-2 and TRBJ1-2; TRBD1 agrees at 11 bases. With 8 bases clipped from V and 3 bases from J, the junction kept 8 bases outside the gene matches. Germline CDR1 SGHTA, CDR2 FQGNSA. This CDR3 region has 15 residues. DNA for the CDR3: TGTGCCAGCGGTAGGACAGGGGGCGCCGACTATGGCTACACCTTC. This encodes CASGRTGGADYGYTF.

This clone qualifies as large. The chain recombines TRBV10-2 with TRBJ1-5, with a tentative D call TRBD1 (5 bases). CDR1 WSHSY and CDR2 SAAADI come from the germline V gene. Trimming left V 0 bases short and J 4 bases short, with 7 bases between. CDR3 length equals 14 residues. The CDR3 protein is CASSESGLNQPQHF. The CDR3 bases are TGCGCCAGCAGTGAGTCGGGACTAAATCAGCCCCAGCATTTT.

The table lists this clone with a few counts. The V gene is TRBV11-2, the J gene TRBJ2-2, with 9 bases that match TRBD1. Germline CDR1 reads SGHAT; CDR2 reads FQNNGV. CDR3 length: 15 residues. V shed 2 bases, J shed 7 bases, and the junction held 5 bases outside the gene matches. CDR3 region: CASSLLQGANGELFF. DNA of the CDR3: TGTGCCAGCAGCTTACTACAGGGGGCGAACGGGGAGCTGTTTTTT.

This rearrangement joins TRBV10-3 to TRBJ2-2; D is unresolved. The CDR3 extends over 16 amino acids. Germline loops: CDR1 ENHRY, CDR2 SYGVKD. The ends were cut back, 6 bases at V and 1 base at J, with 15 bases in the middle. The CDR3 reads CAIRTSHDKNTGELFF. CDR3 coding DNA: TGTGCCATCAGGACCTCGCATGACAAGAACACCGGGGAGCTGTTTTTT.

The chain is built from TRBV6-5 and TRBJ1-2, with no clear D. Germline V gene sequence: CDR1 MNHEY, CDR2 SVGAGI. Trimming pared 7 bases from V and 7 bases from J, leaving 19 bases between. The CDR3 contains 14 residues. CDR3 amino acids: CASNQDGRRLGYTF. The DNA of the CDR3 is TGTGCCAGCAATCAGGACGGGAGGAGGCTTGGCTACACCTTC.

This chain connects TRBV6-5 to TRBJ1-1; 12 positions agree with TRBD1. CDR3 length equals 16 residues. Germline V gene data show CDR1 as MNHEY and CDR2 as SVGAGI. The J segment lost 4 bases and the V segment lost 3 bases, leaving 6 bases of the junction unmatched. The CDR3 coding sequence is TGTGCCAGCAGTTATGGGACAGGGGGCTGGAGCACTGAAGCTTTCTTT. Protein sequence: CASSYGTGGWSTEAFF.

J is TRBJ2-3 and V is TRBV15; the match to TRBD2 covers 9 bases. With V trimmed by 8 bases and J by 3 bases, 3 bases remained unmatched. The CDR3 extends over 13 amino acids. From germline, CDR1 is LNHNV and CDR2 YYDKDF (reference sequence). The CDR3 sequence is CATAGGPTDTQYF. The DNA of the CDR3 is TGTGCCACCGCGGGGGGGCCAACAGATACGCAGTATTTT.

The chain employs TRBV5-1 and TRBJ2-7, with a possible D match to TRBD2 (5 bases). Per the germline V gene, CDR1 is SGHRS and CDR2 is YFSETQ. V was pared by 2 bases and J by 3 bases, with 12 bases between. This CDR3 contains 14 residues. The CDR3 reads CASSFRGPNYEQYF. CDR3 coding DNA: TGCGCCAGCAGCTTTAGAGGGCCTAACTACGAGCAGTACTTC.

The CDR3 DNA reads TGTGCCAGCAGTTATCTAGCGGCCTACGAGCAGTACTTC. Amino acids: CASSYLAAYEQYF. The V and J genes are TRBV6-2 or TRBV6-3 and TRBJ2-7, with 7 positions matching TRBD2. This CDR3 has 13 amino acids. CDR1 and CDR2 from the germline V gene are MNHEY and SVGEGT. With V trimmed by 3 bases and J by 2 bases, 1 base remained unmatched.